The source of this T cell receptor beta chain is a study of T cell changes during pregnancy in multiple sclerosis. This clone appeared a single time. The method was immunoSEQ multiplex PCR; TCRdb's version includes in-frame clones alone and lacks a portion of them. This table holds 70,000 to 75,000 clones, almost 95% found once. The V segment lost 2 bases and the J segment 2 bases; nucleotides outside the gene matches: 1. The CDR3 has 15 amino acids. Germline CDR1 is SGHRS and CDR2 is YFSETQ. The source material was peripheral blood, sampled before pregnancy. The source of this sequence is a female donor with multiple sclerosis, enrolled in a pregnancy study. The chain carries TRBV5-1 and TRBJ2-5, with TRBD2 identical over 12 bases. The CDR3 is CASSFGLAGQETQYF. The DNA for the CDR3 is TGCGCCAGCAGCTTCGGACTAGCGGGACAAGAGACCCAGTACTTC.